These T cell receptor beta chains were read from a single sample in a study of identical twins. TCRdb analysed the 5' RACE reads with MiXCR anew, one entry per CDR3 protein. Of about 260,000 distinct CDR3 sequences in the sample, about 7.3% are singletons; the top ten hold 3.6%. Separately, the same data were catalogued under a study of yellow fever vaccine responses in identical twins.

Material for sequencing was memory (CD45RO+) T cells sorted from blood. These receptors were collected from a woman under 30 in good health. Both conserved end residues are part of each CDR3. Each record gives: clone size, D gene, J gene, V gene, CDR3 protein, CDR3 DNA. D genes are given only for firm matches. Only some rows state a clone size, as once, few, many or a class for expanded clones.

>-|TRBD1|TRBJ2-2|TRBV5-1
CASSLEGTGSSSTGELFF
TGCGCCAGCAGCTTGGAGGGGACAGGGAGTAGTAGCACCGGGGAGCTGTTTTTT
>few|TRBD1|TRBJ2-7|TRBV20-1
CSHLRGTGTEVKTLPYEQYF
TGCAGCCACCTAAGGGGGACCGGGACAGAAGTCAAGACACTACCATACGAGCAGTACTTC
>few|-|TRBJ2-4|TRBV9
CASSVGLGVKNIQYF
TGTGCCAGCAGCGTAGGTCTGGGGGTCAAAAACATTCAGTACTTC
>-|TRBD1|TRBJ2-7|TRBV5-5
CASSVTTGDKAEQYF
TGTGCCAGCAGCGTTACGACAGGGGACAAAGCCGAGCAGTACTTC
>few|-|TRBJ2-5|TRBV12-3/TRBV12-4
CASSLQSYQETQYF
TGTGCCAGCAGTCTACAGTCGTACCAAGAGACCCAGTACTTC
>-|TRBD2|TRBJ2-1|TRBV6-6
CASSYREGEQFF
TGTGCCAGCAGTTATCGGGAGGGTGAGCAGTTCTTC
>-|-|TRBJ2-2|TRBV20-1
CSARVDYLSTGELFF
TGCAGTGCTAGGGTAGACTACCTTAGCACCGGGGAGCTGTTTTTT
>few|-|TRBJ2-3|TRBV7-3
CASSAGLNTDTQYF
TGTGCCAGCAGCGCGGGACTGAACACAGATACGCAGTATTTT
>-|-|TRBJ2-3|TRBV9
CASSVSGGVADTQYF
TGTGCCAGCAGCGTATCGGGCGGGGTGGCAGATACGCAGTATTTT
>many|-|TRBJ2-7|TRBV6-2/TRBV6-3
CASRSSGGGYEQYF
TGTGCCAGCAGGTCGAGTGGGGGCGGCTACGAGCAGTACTTC
>-|-|TRBJ2-2|TRBV5-1
CASRWDQGATFF
TGCGCCAGCAGATGGGACCAGGGCGCCACGTTTTTT
>few|-|TRBJ1-1|TRBV29-1
CSVYREGTEAFF
TGCAGCGTTTACAGAGAGGGCACTGAAGCTTTCTTT
>many|-|TRBJ2-5|TRBV15
CATSRDGGTETQYF
TGTGCCACCAGCAGAGATGGCGGCACAGAGACCCAGTACTTC
>-|TRBD1|TRBJ1-1|TRBV9
CASSADRDTEAFF
TGTGCCAGCAGCGCCGACAGGGACACTGAAGCTTTCTTT
>-|TRBD2|TRBJ2-1|TRBV5-1
CASSLGGGTHNEQFF
TGCGCCAGCAGCTTGGGCGGGGGAACTCACAATGAGCAGTTCTTC
>-|TRBD2|TRBJ2-3|TRBV7-2
CASKPGLGTDTQYF
TGTGCCAGCAAACCGGGACTAGGCACAGATACGCAGTATTTT
>many|-|TRBJ1-1|TRBV27
CASSPQVELPEAFF
TGTGCCAGCAGTCCACAAGTCGAGCTACCCGAAGCTTTCTTT
>many|TRBD1|TRBJ1-2|TRBV4-1
CASSPAGTGLEYGYTF
TGCGCCAGCAGCCCAGCCGGGACAGGGCTAGAGTATGGCTACACCTTC
>many|-|TRBJ2-1|TRBV9
CASTQGPALPYNEQFF
TGTGCCAGCACCCAAGGCCCAGCTTTACCCTACAATGAGCAGTTCTTC
>few|-|TRBJ1-1|TRBV29-1
CSGVRFNTEAFF
TGCAGCGGCGTTAGATTTAACACTGAAGCTTTCTTT
>-|TRBD1|TRBJ1-4|TRBV14
CASSRTTGPNEKLFF
TGTGCCAGCAGCCGCACGACAGGGCCGAATGAAAAACTGTTTTTT
>many|-|TRBJ2-4|TRBV20-1
CSARGQALAKNIQYF
TGCAGTGCTAGAGGACAGGCTCTAGCCAAAAACATTCAGTACTTC
>many|-|TRBJ2-7|TRBV20-1
CSASVSQRQYF
TGCAGTGCTTCCGTCTCCCAGCGGCAGTACTTC
>few|TRBD1|TRBJ2-3|TRBV3-1
CASSRQGWGTDTQYF
TGTGCCAGCAGCCGACAGGGGTGGGGCACAGATACGCAGTATTTT